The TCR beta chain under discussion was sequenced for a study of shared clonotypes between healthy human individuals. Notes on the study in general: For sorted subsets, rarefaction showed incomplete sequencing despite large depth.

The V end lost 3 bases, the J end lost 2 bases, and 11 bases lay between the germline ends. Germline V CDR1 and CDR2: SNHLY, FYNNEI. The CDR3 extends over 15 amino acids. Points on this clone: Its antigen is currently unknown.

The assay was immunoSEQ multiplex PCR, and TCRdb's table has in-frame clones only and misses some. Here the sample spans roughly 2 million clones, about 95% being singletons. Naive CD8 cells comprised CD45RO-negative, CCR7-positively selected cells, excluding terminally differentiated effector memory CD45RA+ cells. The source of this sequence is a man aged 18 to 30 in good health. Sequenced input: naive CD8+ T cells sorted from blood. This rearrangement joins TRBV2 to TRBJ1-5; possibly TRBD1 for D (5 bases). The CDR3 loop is CASSDQGGGNQPQHF. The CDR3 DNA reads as TGTGCCAGCAGTGATCAGGGCGGCGGCAATCAGCCCCAGCATTTT.